This TCR beta chain was obtained from a study of blood T cell repertoires in COVID-19. Study as a whole: PBMCs, B-cell-depleted T cells, or T cells provided the cDNA or gDNA that made up the material.

The repertoire was sequenced with immunoSEQ multiplex PCR; TCRdb's copy has only in-frame clones and lacks some. The table lists some 160,000 clones, roughly 90% of them singletons. Participants spanned ages roughly 18 to 95 years and resided in 24 US areas. Per germline, CDR1 MNHEY and CDR2 SVGEGT. This CDR3 is built from 14 residues. V lost 7 bases, J lost 1 base, and 14 bases lay in between. Sequenced: PBMCs or T cells enriched from blood (not recorded which). The chain links TRBV6-2 or TRBV6-3 to TRBJ2-7; no clear D. The TCR sequence derives from a woman aged 45-65 years who had recovered from COVID-19. The CDR3 DNA sequence: TGTGCCAGCACCCCCCGGCAACTATCCTACGAGCAGTACTTC. Its protein product is CASTPRQLSYEQYF.